One and the same sample provided the 2 T cell receptor beta chains below, sequenced in a study of T-cell memory formation after mild COVID-19. TCRdb itself ran the 5' RACE reads through MiXCR, one entry per CDR3 protein. The repertoire has over 120,000 distinct CDR3 sequences, less than 20% of them found once; the top ten carry around 2.4%. The specimen sequenced was PBMCs or a T cell subset sorted from them (not recorded which). The receptor source for this set is an adult woman who had mild COVID-19 (a few samples of this study predate the infection). Cell type and time point are not known.

The table lists this clonotype with a few counts. The V call is TRBV6-4, the J call TRBJ1-1; possibly TRBD1 for D (5 bases). V dropped 8 bases and J dropped 1 base, with 23 bases sitting between them. CDR1 and CDR2 from the germline V gene are MRHNA and SNTAGT. The CDR3 contains 17 residues. CDR3 protein: CASGPGEARQGNTEAFF. Here the CDR3 DNA reads TGTGCCAGCGGTCCGGGGGAAGCGAGGCAGGGGAACACTGAAGCTTTCTTT.

V usage is TRBV25-1 and J usage is TRBJ2-7, with 7 bases fitting TRBD2. Germline-derived CDR1 and CDR2 are MGHDK and SYGVNS. CDR3 length equals 14 residues. The J segment lost 2 bases and the V segment lost 4 bases, leaving 5 bases of the junction unmatched. This CDR3 reads CASSAGLPTYEQYF. The CDR3, as DNA: TGTGCCAGCAGTGCGGGACTACCTACCTACGAGCAGTACTTC.